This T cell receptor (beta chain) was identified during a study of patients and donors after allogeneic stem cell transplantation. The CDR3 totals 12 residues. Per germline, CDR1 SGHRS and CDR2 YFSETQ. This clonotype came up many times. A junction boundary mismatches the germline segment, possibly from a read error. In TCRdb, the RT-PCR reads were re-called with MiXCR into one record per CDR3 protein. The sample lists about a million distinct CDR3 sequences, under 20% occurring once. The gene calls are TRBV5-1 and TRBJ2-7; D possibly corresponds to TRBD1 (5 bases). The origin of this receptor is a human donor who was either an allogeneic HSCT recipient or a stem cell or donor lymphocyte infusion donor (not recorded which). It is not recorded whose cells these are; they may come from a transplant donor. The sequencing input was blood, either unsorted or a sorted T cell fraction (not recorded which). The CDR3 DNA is TGTGCCAGCAGCTTAGGGGCCTACGAGCAGTACTTC. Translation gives CASSLGAYEQYF.